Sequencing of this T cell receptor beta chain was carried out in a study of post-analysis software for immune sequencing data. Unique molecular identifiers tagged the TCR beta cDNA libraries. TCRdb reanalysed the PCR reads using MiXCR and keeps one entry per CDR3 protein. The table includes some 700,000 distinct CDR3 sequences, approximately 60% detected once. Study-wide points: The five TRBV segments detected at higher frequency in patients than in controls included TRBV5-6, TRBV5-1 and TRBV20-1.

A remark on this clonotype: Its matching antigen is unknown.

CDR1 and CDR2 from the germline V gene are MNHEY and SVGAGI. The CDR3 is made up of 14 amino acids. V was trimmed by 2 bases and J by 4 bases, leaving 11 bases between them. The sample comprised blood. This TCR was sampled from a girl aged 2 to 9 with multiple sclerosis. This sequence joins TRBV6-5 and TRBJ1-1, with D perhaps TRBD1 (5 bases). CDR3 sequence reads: CASSYGGGSTEAFF. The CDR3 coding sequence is TGTGCCAGCAGTTACGGGGGAGGCAGCACTGAAGCTTTCTTT.